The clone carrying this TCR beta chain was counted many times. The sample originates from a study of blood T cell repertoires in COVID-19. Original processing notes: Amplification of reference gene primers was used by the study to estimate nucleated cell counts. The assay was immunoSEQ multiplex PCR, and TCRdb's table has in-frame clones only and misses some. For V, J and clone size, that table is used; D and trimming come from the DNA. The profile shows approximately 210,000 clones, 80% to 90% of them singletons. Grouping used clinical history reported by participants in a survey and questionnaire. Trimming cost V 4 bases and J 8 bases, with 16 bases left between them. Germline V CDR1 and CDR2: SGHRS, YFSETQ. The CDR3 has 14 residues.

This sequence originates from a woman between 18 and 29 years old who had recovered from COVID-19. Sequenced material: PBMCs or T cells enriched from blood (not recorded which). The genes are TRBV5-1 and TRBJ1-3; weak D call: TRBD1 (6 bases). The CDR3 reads CASSPGGPEDTIYF. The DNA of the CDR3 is TGCGCCAGCAGCCCCGGGGGGCCGGAGGACACCATATATTTT.